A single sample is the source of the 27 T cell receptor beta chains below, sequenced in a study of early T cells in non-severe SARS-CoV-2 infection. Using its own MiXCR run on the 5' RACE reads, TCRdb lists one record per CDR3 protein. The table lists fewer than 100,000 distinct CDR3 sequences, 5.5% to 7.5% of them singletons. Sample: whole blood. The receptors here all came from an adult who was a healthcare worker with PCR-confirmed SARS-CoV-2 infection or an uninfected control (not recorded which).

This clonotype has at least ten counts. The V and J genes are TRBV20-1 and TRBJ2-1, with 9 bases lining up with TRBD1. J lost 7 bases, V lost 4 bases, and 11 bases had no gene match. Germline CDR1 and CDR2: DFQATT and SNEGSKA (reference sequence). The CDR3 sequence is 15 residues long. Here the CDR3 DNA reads TGCAGTGCTATTACCGGGACAGGGTTTTGGAATGAGCAGTTCTTC. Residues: CSAITGTGFWNEQFF.

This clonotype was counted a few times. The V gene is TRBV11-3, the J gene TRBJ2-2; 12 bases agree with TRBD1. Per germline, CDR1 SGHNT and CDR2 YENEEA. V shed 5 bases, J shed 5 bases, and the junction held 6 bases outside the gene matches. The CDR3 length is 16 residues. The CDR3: CASSQGTGGSTGELFF. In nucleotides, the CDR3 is TGTGCCAGCAGCCAAGGGACAGGGGGCTCGACCGGGGAGCTGTTTTTT.

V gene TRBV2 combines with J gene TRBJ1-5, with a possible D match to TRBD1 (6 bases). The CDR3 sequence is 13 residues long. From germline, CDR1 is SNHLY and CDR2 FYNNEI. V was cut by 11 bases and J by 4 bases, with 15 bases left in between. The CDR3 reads CAGGTTANQPQHF. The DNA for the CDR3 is TGTGCCGGGGGGACAACGGCGAATCAGCCCCAGCATTTT.

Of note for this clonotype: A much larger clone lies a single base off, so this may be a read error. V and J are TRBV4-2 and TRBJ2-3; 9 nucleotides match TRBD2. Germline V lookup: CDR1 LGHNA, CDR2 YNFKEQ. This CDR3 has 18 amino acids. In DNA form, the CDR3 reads TGTGTCAGCAGCCAAGATTTGACTAGCGGAACTAGCACAGATACGCAGTATTTT. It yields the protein CVSSQDLTSGTSTDTQYF.

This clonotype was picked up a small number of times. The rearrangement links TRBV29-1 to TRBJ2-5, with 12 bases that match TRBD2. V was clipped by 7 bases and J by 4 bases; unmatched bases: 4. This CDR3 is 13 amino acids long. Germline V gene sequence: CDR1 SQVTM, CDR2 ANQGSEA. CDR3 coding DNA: TGCAGCGCTAGCGGGAGGGCCCGAGAGACCCAGTACTTC. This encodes CSASGRARETQYF.

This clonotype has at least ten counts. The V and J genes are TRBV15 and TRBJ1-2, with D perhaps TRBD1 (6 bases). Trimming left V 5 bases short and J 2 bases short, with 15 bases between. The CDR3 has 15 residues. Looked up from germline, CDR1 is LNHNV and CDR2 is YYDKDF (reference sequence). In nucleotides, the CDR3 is TGTGCCACCAGCGCGGGGGGGCTAGAGAACTATGGCTACACCTTC. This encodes CATSAGGLENYGYTF.

The CDR3 DNA is TGTGCCACCTCGTTTGGACAGGGGAACACTGAAGCTTTCTTT. It encodes CATSFGQGNTEAFF. The V gene is TRBV5-6, the J gene TRBJ1-1, with 8 bases matching TRBD1. CDR1 is SGHDT, CDR2 YYEEEE, per germline. The length of the CDR3 is 14 residues. Trimming cost V 9 bases and J 1 base; bases outside gene matches: 8.

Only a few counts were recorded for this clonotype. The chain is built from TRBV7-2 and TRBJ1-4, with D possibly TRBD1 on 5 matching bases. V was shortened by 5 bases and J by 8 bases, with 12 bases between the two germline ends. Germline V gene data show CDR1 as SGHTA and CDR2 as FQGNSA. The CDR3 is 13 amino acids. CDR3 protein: CASSAGTAEKLFF. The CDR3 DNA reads TGTGCCAGCAGCGCGGGGACTGCCGAAAAACTGTTTTTT.

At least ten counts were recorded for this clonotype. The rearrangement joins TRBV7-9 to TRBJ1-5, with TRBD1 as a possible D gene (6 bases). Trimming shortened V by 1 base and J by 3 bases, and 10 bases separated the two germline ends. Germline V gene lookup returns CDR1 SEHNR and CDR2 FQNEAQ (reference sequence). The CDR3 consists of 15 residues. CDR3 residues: CASSLDGQINQPQHF. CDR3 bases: TGTGCCAGCAGCTTAGATGGACAGATCAATCAGCCCCAGCATTTT.

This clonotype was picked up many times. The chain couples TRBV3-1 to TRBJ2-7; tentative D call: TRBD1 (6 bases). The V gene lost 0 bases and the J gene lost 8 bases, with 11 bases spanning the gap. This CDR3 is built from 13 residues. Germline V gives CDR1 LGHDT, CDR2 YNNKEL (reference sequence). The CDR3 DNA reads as TGTGCCAGCAGCCAAGACATAGGGACACAGCAGTACTTC. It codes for CASSQDIGTQQYF.

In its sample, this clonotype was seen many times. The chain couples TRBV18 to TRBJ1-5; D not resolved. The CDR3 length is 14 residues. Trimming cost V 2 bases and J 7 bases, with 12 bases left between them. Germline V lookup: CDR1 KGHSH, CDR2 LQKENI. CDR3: CASSPGQGMQPQHF. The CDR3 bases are TGTGCCAGCTCACCAGGGCAAGGGATGCAGCCCCAGCATTTT. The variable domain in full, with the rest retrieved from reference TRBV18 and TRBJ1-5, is NAGVMQNPRHLVRRRGQEARLRCSPMKGHSHVYWYRQLPEEGLKFMVYLQKENIIDESGMPKERFSAEFPKEGPSILRIQQVVRGDSAAYFCASSPGQGMQPQHFGDGTRLSIL.

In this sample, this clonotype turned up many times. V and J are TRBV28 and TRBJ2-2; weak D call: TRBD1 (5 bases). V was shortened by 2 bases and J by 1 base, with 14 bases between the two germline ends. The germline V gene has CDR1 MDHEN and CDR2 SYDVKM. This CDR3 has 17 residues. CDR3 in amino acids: CASSLLLGAVNTGELFF. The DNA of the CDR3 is TGTGCCAGCAGTTTACTGCTAGGGGCAGTGAACACCGGGGAGCTGTTTTTT.

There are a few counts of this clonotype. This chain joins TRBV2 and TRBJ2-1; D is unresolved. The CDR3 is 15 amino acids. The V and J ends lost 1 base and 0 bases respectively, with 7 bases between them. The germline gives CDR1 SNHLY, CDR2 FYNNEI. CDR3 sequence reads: CASSEGLPSYNEQFF. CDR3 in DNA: TGTGCCAGCAGTGAAGGGCTTCCCTCCTACAATGAGCAGTTCTTC.

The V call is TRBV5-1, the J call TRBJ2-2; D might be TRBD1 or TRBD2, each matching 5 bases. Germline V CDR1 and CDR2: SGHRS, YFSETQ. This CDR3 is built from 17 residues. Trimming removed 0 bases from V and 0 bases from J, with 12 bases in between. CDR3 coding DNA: TGCGCCAGCAGCTTGGGGGACGTCTTCGCGAACACCGGGGAGCTGTTTTTT. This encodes CASSLGDVFANTGELFF. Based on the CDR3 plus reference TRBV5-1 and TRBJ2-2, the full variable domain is KAGVTQTPRYLIKTRGQQVTLSCSPISGHRSVSWYQQTPGQGLQFLFEYFSETQRNKGNFPGRFSGRQFSNSRSEMNVSTLELGDSALYLCASSLGDVFANTGELFFGEGSRLTVL.

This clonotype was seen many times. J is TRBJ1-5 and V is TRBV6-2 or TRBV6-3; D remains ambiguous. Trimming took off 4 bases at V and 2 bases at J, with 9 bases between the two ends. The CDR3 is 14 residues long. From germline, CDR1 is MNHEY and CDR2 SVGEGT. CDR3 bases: TGTGCCAGCAGTTTGGCAAAGGGCAATCAGCCCCAGCATTTT. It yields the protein CASSLAKGNQPQHF.

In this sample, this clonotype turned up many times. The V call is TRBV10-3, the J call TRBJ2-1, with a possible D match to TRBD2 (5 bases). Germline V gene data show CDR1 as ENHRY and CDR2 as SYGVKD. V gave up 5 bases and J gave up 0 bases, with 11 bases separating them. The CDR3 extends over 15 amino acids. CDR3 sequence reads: CAISTGSHSYNEQFF. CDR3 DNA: TGTGCCATCAGTACGGGGTCCCACTCCTACAATGAGCAGTTCTTC.

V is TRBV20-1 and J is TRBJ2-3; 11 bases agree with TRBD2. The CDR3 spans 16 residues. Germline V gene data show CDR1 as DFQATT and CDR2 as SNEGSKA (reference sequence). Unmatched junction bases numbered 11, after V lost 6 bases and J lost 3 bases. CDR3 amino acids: CSADGGLAGGTDTQYF. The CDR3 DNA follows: TGCAGTGCCGACGGGGGTCTAGCGGGAGGTACAGATACGCAGTATTTT.

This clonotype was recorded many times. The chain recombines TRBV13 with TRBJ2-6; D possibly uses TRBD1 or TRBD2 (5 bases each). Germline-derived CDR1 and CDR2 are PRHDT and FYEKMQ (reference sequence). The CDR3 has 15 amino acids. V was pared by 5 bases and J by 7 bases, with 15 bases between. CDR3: CASSQGRQFANVLTF. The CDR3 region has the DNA TGTGCCAGCAGCCAGGGACGGCAGTTTGCCAACGTCCTGACTTTC.

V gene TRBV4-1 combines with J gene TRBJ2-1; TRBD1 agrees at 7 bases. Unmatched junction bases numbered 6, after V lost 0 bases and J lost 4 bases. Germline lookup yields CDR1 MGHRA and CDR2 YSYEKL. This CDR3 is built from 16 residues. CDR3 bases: TGCGCCAGCAGCCAAGAAGGGGACAGAGGTTACAATGAGCAGTTCTTC. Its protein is CASSQEGDRGYNEQFF.

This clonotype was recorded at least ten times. This chain's CDR3 is CASSPIAPTDTQYF. CDR3 nucleotides: TGTGCCAGCAGCCCCATAGCACCCACAGATACGCAGTATTTT. The chain combines TRBV6-5 with TRBJ2-3; no firm D call. Trimming removed 6 bases at V and 2 bases at J, with 12 bases between. The germline gives CDR1 MNHEY, CDR2 SVGAGI. This CDR3 is 14 amino acids long.

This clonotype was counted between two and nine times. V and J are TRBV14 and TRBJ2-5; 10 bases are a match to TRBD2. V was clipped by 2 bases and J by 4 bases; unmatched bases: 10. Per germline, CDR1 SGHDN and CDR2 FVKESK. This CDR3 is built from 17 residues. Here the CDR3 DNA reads TGTGCCAGCAGCCAACCCCGGACTAGCGGTCCTCGAGAGACCCAGTACTTC. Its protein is CASSQPRTSGPRETQYF.

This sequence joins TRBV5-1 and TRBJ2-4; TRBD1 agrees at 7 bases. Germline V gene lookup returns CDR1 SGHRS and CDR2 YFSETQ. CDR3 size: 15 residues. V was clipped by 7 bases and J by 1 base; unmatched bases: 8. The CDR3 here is CASRPGTAAKNIQYF. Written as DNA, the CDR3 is TGCGCCAGCCGTCCCGGGACAGCGGCCAAAAACATTCAGTACTTC.

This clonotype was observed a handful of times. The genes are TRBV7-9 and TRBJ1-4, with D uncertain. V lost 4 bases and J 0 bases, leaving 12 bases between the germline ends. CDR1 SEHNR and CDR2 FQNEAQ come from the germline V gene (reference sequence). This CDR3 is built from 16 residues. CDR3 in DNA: TGTGCCAGCAGCTCGGCACAGACACCAACTAATGAAAAACTGTTTTTT. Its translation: CASSSAQTPTNEKLFF.

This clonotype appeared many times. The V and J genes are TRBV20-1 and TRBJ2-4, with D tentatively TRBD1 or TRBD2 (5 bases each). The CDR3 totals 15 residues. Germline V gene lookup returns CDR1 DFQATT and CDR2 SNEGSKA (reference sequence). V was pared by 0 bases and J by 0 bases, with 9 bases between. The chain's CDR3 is CSARDGAGAKNIQYF. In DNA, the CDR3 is TGCAGTGCTAGAGACGGGGCTGGAGCCAAAAACATTCAGTACTTC.

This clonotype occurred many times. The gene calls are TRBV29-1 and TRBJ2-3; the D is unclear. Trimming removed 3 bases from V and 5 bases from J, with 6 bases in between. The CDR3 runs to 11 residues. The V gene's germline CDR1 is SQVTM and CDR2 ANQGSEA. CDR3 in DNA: TGCAGCGTTGAGGGTTTAGATACGCAGTATTTT. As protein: CSVEGLDTQYF.

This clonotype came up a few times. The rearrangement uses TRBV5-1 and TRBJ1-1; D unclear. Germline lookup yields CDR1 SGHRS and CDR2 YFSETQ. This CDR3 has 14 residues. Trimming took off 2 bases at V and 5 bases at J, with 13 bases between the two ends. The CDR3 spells CASSFKGPGTEAFF. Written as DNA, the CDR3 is TGCGCCAGCAGCTTTAAAGGGCCGGGGACTGAAGCTTTCTTT.

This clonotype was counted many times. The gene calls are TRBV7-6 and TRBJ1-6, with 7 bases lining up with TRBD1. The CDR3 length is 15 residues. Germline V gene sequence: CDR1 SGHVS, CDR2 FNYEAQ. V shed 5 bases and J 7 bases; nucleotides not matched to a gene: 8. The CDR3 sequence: CASSPDRAPNSPLHF. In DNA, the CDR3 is TGTGCCAGCAGCCCCGACAGGGCCCCGAATTCACCCCTCCACTTT.